A selection of T cell receptor beta chains follows, all from one sample in a study of T-cell reconstitution after alpha-beta-depleted transplantation in children. TCRdb re-called the PCR reads with MiXCR, one entry per CDR3 protein. The sample contains hundreds of thousands of distinct CDR3 sequences, around a third of which appear only once. Sequencing used PBMCs from the stem cell graft donor, obtained from the stem cell graft. The receptors were sampled from a human donor who donated a stem cell graft to a child with aplastic anemia. CDR3s include the opening cysteine and the closing phenylalanine or tryptophan. Fields, in order: J gene, D gene, clone size, V gene, CDR3 protein, CDR3 DNA. D genes are given only for firm matches. Not all rows give a size; the values are once, few, many and, for expanded clones, a class.

TRBJ2-3	NA	NA	TRBV5-1	CASSFGNGDTQYF	TGCGCCAGCAGCTTCGGTAACGGAGATACGCAGTATTTT
TRBJ2-2	TRBD2	NA	TRBV6-1	CASNRGLAGATGELFF	TGTGCCAGCAACCGCGGACTAGCGGGAGCCACCGGGGAGCTGTTTTTT
TRBJ1-2	NA	few	TRBV7-9	CASSSDSMGGYTF	TGTGCCAGCAGCTCCGATTCCATGGGGGGCTACACCTTC
TRBJ1-1	NA	few	TRBV4-2	CASSQGSREDTEAFF	TGTGCCAGCAGCCAAGGGTCCAGGGAAGACACTGAAGCTTTCTTT
TRBJ2-6	NA	NA	TRBV7-9	CASSHSGGPLKANVLTF	TGTGCCAGCAGCCATTCAGGAGGGCCACTTAAGGCCAACGTCCTGACTTTC
TRBJ1-2	NA	few	TRBV10-3	CAISVRGMNYGYTF	TGTGCCATCAGTGTGAGGGGGATGAACTATGGCTACACCTTC
TRBJ1-1	NA	NA	TRBV18	CASSPNLGDTEAFF	TGTGCCAGCTCACCAAACCTCGGGGACACTGAAGCTTTCTTT
TRBJ2-1	TRBD2	NA	TRBV7-7	CASSLGPAGGDEQFF	TGTGCCAGCAGCTTAGGGCCAGCGGGAGGGGATGAGCAGTTCTTC
TRBJ2-5	NA	NA	TRBV9	CASSVGGGDVETQYF	TGTGCCAGCAGCGTAGGGGGTGGGGACGTCGAGACCCAGTACTTC
TRBJ2-3	NA	once	TRBV24-1	CAAQSGGATDTQYF	TGTGCCGCTCAGTCGGGGGGCGCGACAGATACGCAGTATTTT
TRBJ2-5	NA	NA	TRBV20-1	CSATTSGDRETQYF	TGCAGTGCTACCACTTCGGGTGACCGAGAGACCCAGTACTTC
TRBJ2-2	NA	NA	TRBV19	CASSRDIGELFF	TGTGCCAGTAGTAGAGATATCGGGGAGCTGTTTTTT
TRBJ1-6	NA	few	TRBV7-9	CASRTSGGQNNSPLHF	TGTGCCAGCAGGACATCCGGAGGGCAGAATAATTCACCCCTCCACTTT
TRBJ2-1	NA	NA	TRBV6-1	CASAVTEYNEQFF	TGTGCCAGCGCAGTGACTGAATACAATGAGCAGTTCTTC
TRBJ2-1	TRBD2	NA	TRBV7-2	CASSRRTSGTLFNEQFF	TGTGCCAGCAGCCGGCGGACTAGCGGGACCTTGTTTAATGAGCAGTTCTTC
TRBJ2-2	TRBD1	few	TRBV5-1	CASSLRQGSTGELFF	TGCGCCAGCAGCTTGAGACAGGGTTCCACCGGGGAGCTGTTTTTT
TRBJ2-2	NA	NA	TRBV20-1	CSARQSGRRNTGELFF	TGCAGTGCTCGACAGTCAGGGAGGAGGAACACCGGGGAGCTGTTTTTT
TRBJ1-1	NA	many	TRBV15	CATSSSPTMNTEAFF	TGTGCCACCAGCAGTAGTCCGACCATGAACACTGAAGCTTTCTTT
TRBJ2-1	TRBD2	NA	TRBV13	CASSPTSGRAGEQFF	TGTGCCAGCAGCCCGACTAGCGGGAGAGCGGGAGAGCAGTTCTTC
TRBJ2-3	NA	NA	TRBV4-1	CASSQDLGPDTQYF	TGCGCCAGCAGCCAAGATTTGGGGCCAGATACGCAGTATTTT
TRBJ2-1	NA	NA	TRBV7-2	CASSFMSSYNEQFF	TGTGCCAGCAGCTTCATGAGCTCCTACAATGAGCAGTTCTTC
TRBJ1-5	NA	few	TRBV10-1	CASRSRGLGNQPQHF	TGCGCCAGCAGAAGCAGGGGACTCGGCAATCAGCCCCAGCATTTT
TRBJ2-5	TRBD1	NA	TRBV10-3	CAISESDLTGPQETQYF	TGTGCCATCAGTGAATCCGACCTGACAGGGCCACAAGAGACCCAGTACTTC
TRBJ2-3	TRBD2	NA	TRBV27	CASIKAGLAGGTSTDTQYF	TGTGCCAGCATTAAGGCGGGACTAGCGGGAGGTACTAGCACAGATACGCAGTATTTT
TRBJ2-1	NA	NA	TRBV20-1	CSAADRRDNEQFF	TGCAGTGCCGCAGACCGGCGGGACAATGAGCAGTTCTTC
TRBJ1-1	NA	few	TRBV30	CAWSAQGITEAFF	TGTGCCTGGAGTGCCCAGGGAATAACTGAAGCTTTCTTT
TRBJ1-1	NA	NA	TRBV5-1	CASSLGQVTNTEAFF	TGCGCCAGCAGCTTGGGACAGGTTACGAACACTGAAGCTTTCTTT
TRBJ2-3	TRBD2	few	TRBV7-2	CASSLGSGGTDTQYF	TGTGCCAGCAGCTTAGGTAGCGGGGGCACAGATACGCAGTATTTT
TRBJ1-5	NA	NA	TRBV6-5	CASSYLGGGQPQHF	TGTGCCAGCAGTTACCTCGGGGGAGGACAGCCCCAGCATTTT
TRBJ2-7	NA	once	TRBV28	CASSPLNFVDSYEQYF	TGTGCCAGCAGCCCCCTTAACTTTGTGGACTCCTACGAGCAGTACTTC
TRBJ2-3	NA	NA	TRBV7-9	CASSSGDATDTQYF	TGTGCCAGCAGCTCCGGGGACGCCACAGATACGCAGTATTTT
TRBJ1-4	NA	NA	TRBV6-5	CASRLSWSTNEKLFF	TGTGCCAGCAGACTATCCTGGTCAACTAATGAAAAACTGTTTTTT
TRBJ1-1	TRBD1	NA	TRBV20-1	CSASQAGQGNTEAFF	TGCAGTGCTTCCCAAGCGGGACAGGGAAACACTGAAGCTTTCTTT
TRBJ1-1	TRBD1	few	TRBV6-2/TRBV6-3	CASMAGGSSVPEAFF	TGTGCCAGCATGGCAGGGGGAAGCTCAGTACCTGAAGCTTTCTTT
TRBJ2-5	NA	few	TRBV5-1	CASSERIQETQYF	TGCGCCAGCAGCGAGCGCATCCAAGAGACCCAGTACTTC
TRBJ1-1	TRBD1	once	TRBV5-1	CASSPSGQGGSEAFF	TGCGCCAGCAGCCCGTCGGGACAGGGCGGTTCTGAAGCTTTCTTT
TRBJ2-1	NA	NA	TRBV5-5	CASSLPSGNEQFF	TGTGCCAGCAGCTTGCCGTCGGGAAATGAGCAGTTCTTC
TRBJ2-7	NA	once	TRBV7-9	CASSPKVSDKPYEQYF	TGTGCCAGCAGCCCGAAGGTTAGCGACAAACCCTACGAGCAGTACTTC
TRBJ1-5	NA	NA	TRBV18	CASSPDSIQPQHF	TGTGCCAGCTCACCCGACAGTATCCAGCCCCAGCATTTT
TRBJ2-3	TRBD2	NA	TRBV9	CASSVGVAGRRDTQYF	TGTGCCAGCAGCGTAGGGGTAGCGGGACGTAGAGATACGCAGTATTTT
TRBJ2-2	TRBD2	NA	TRBV5-1	CASSLDPSGFNGELFF	TGCGCCAGCAGCTTGGACCCTAGCGGGTTCAACGGGGAGCTGTTTTTT
TRBJ1-2	NA	NA	TRBV11-2	CASSLVTGRSYGYTF	TGTGCCAGCAGCTTAGTCACAGGGCGCAGCTATGGCTACACCTTC
TRBJ2-2	NA	NA	TRBV12-3/TRBV12-4	CASSLDSSAGELFF	TGTGCCAGCAGTTTGGACAGTTCGGCCGGGGAGCTGTTTTTT
TRBJ2-7	NA	NA	TRBV27	CASSFRGFDEQYF	TGTGCCAGCAGTTTTAGGGGCTTCGACGAGCAGTACTTC
TRBJ2-1	NA	NA	TRBV29-1	CSVEGLVGSGYNEQFF	TGCAGCGTTGAAGGGCTGGTCGGGAGTGGTTACAATGAGCAGTTCTTC
TRBJ2-1	NA	few	TRBV30	CAWSISRVKGYNEQFF	TGTGCCTGGAGTATATCCAGGGTGAAGGGGTACAATGAGCAGTTCTTC
TRBJ2-3	NA	NA	TRBV7-9	CASSLGPRGPTDTQYF	TGTGCCAGCAGCTTAGGCCCCCGGGGCCCTACGGATACGCAGTATTTT
TRBJ1-1	TRBD1	few	TRBV19	CASSIRPVTGGTEAFF	TGTGCCAGTAGTATAAGGCCCGTTACAGGGGGCACTGAAGCTTTCTTT
TRBJ2-7	TRBD1	NA	TRBV5-1	CASSSGDRGGYEQYF	TGCGCCAGCAGCTCCGGGGACAGGGGCGGCTACGAGCAGTACTTC
TRBJ2-6	NA	once	TRBV6-2/TRBV6-3	CASSYPSGAGANVLTF	TGTGCCAGCAGTTACCCCTCAGGGGCTGGGGCCAACGTCCTGACTTTC
TRBJ2-1	NA	NA	TRBV5-1	CASSRVTGGDEQFF	TGCGCCAGCAGCCGGGTCACAGGGGGGGATGAGCAGTTCTTC
TRBJ1-1	NA	NA	TRBV18	CASSPYTDYTEAFF	TGTGCCAGCTCACCATACACGGACTACACTGAAGCTTTCTTT
TRBJ2-1	TRBD2	few	TRBV12-3/TRBV12-4	CASRAGGGYNEQFF	TGTGCCAGCCGAGCGGGAGGGGGCTACAATGAGCAGTTCTTC
TRBJ1-2	NA	NA	TRBV10-3	CAISEQTPGDGYTF	TGTGCCATCAGTGAGCAGACGCCGGGCGATGGCTACACCTTC
TRBJ2-1	TRBD2	few	TRBV18	CASSLRTSGASGTNEQFF	TGTGCCAGCTCACTAAGGACTAGCGGGGCCTCTGGTACCAATGAGCAGTTCTTC
TRBJ1-2	NA	NA	TRBV7-9	CASSPSERGYTF	TGTGCCAGCAGCCCGTCTGAGCGGGGCTACACCTTC
TRBJ2-7	TRBD1	NA	TRBV7-8	CASSLVDRGLHEQYF	TGTGCCAGCAGCTTAGTTGACAGGGGGCTCCACGAGCAGTACTTC
TRBJ2-7	NA	NA	TRBV7-3	CASRLRIYEQYF	TGTGCCAGCAGGCTTAGGATTTACGAGCAGTACTTC